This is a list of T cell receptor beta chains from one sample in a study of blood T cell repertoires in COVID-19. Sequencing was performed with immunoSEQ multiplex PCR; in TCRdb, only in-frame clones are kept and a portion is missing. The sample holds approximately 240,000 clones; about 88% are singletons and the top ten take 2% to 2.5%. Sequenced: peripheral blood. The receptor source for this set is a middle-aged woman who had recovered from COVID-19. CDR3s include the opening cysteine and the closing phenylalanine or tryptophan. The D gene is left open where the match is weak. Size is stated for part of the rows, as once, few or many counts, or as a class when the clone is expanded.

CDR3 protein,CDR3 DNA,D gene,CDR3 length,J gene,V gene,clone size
CASIQGTGTGEQFF,TGTGCCAGCATCCAGGGGACGGGTACAGGCGAGCAGTTCTTC,-,14,TRBJ2-1,TRBV5-4,-
CASSQGLAGGNEQFF,TGTGCCAGCAGTCAAGGACTAGCGGGAGGCAATGAGCAGTTCTTC,TRBD2,15,TRBJ2-1,TRBV6-4,-
CASSLSSGGAEQYF,TGTGCCAGCAGTTTGAGTAGCGGGGGGGCCGAGCAGTACTTC,TRBD2,14,TRBJ2-7,TRBV28,-
CATSRDRTSSGANVLTF,TGTGCCACCAGCAGAGATCGAACATCCTCTGGGGCCAACGTCCTGACTTTC,-,17,TRBJ2-6,TRBV15,-
CSASQGSQYEQYF,TGCAGCGCTTCACAGGGGTCCCAATACGAGCAGTACTTC,TRBD1,13,TRBJ2-7,TRBV29-1,-
CATVGVRGFLAKNIQYF,TGCGCCACCGTTGGGGTCAGGGGGTTTCTAGCCAAAAACATTCAGTACTTC,TRBD1,17,TRBJ2-4,TRBV23-1,-
CASSPDGNYEQYF,TGCGCCAGCAGCCCGGACGGGAACTACGAGCAGTACTTC,-,13,TRBJ2-7,TRBV5-1,-
CASSVRVSGGTGELFF,TGTGCCAGCAGCGTACGGGTTAGCGGGGGCACCGGGGAGCTGTTTTTT,TRBD2,16,TRBJ2-2,TRBV28,-
CASSPLSQGDGYTF,TGTGCCAGCTCACCACTAAGTCAGGGGGATGGCTACACCTTC,TRBD1,14,TRBJ1-2,TRBV18,-
CASSLVAGVTDTQYF,TGTGCCAGCAGCTTGGTAGCGGGGGTCACAGATACGCAGTATTTT,TRBD2,15,TRBJ2-3,TRBV7-3,-
CASSLNGNYGYTF,TGTGCCAGCAGTTTGAACGGGAACTATGGCTACACCTTC,-,13,TRBJ1-2,TRBV27,-
CASSPDFADTQYF,TGTGCCAGCTCACCAGACTTCGCGGATACGCAGTATTTT,-,13,TRBJ2-3,TRBV18,once
CASSRNREYGYTF,TGTGCCAGTAGTAGGAACAGGGAGTATGGCTACACCTTC,-,13,TRBJ1-2,TRBV19,-
CASSLRQGRGLTGELFF,TGTGCCAGCAGTTTGCGACAGGGTCGGGGACTTACCGGGGAGCTGTTTTTT,-,17,TRBJ2-2,TRBV27,-
CASSIGAGGNYEQYF,TGTGCCAGTAGTATTGGGGCAGGGGGTAACTACGAGCAGTACTTC,TRBD1,15,TRBJ2-7,TRBV19,-
CAWSVSTDTEAFF,TGTGCCTGGAGTGTTAGTACAGACACTGAAGCTTTCTTT,-,13,TRBJ1-1,TRBV30,-
CASSLQGGGEKLFF,TGTGCCAGCAGTTTACAGGGGGGCGGTGAAAAACTGTTTTTT,TRBD1,14,TRBJ1-4,TRBV27,-
CSVDGGGSSYGYTF,TGCAGCGTTGACGGCGGGGGCAGTAGCTATGGCTACACCTTC,-,14,TRBJ1-2,TRBV29-1,-
CASSLAGQGAYEQYF,TGTGCCAGCAGCTTGGCTGGACAGGGGGCCTACGAGCAGTACTTC,TRBD1,15,TRBJ2-7,TRBV5-4,-
CASSLHPRGPSGANVLTF,TGTGCCAGCAGCTTACACCCGAGGGGGCCCTCTGGGGCCAACGTCCTGACTTTC,TRBD1,18,TRBJ2-6,TRBV7-8,-
CASSQDEAGVLEQYF,TGTGCCAGCAGCCAAGATGAAGCGGGAGTTCTCGAGCAGTACTTC,TRBD2,15,TRBJ2-7,TRBV4-2,many
CASSSGQGSYTF,TGTGCCAGCAGCTCGGGACAGGGGAGCTACACCTTC,TRBD1,12,TRBJ1-2,TRBV7-2,few
CASSLESQLSSYEQYF,TGTGCCAGCAGCTTAGAGTCACAGCTCAGCTCCTACGAGCAGTACTTC,-,16,TRBJ2-7,TRBV11-2,-
CATGTDNQPQHF,TGTGCCACTGGGACAGATAATCAGCCCCAGCATTTT,TRBD1,12,TRBJ1-5,TRBV10-3,-
CASSQDGQGEKLFF,TGTGCCAGCAGCCAAGACGGACAGGGTGAAAAACTGTTTTTT,TRBD1,14,TRBJ1-4,TRBV4-2,-
CASSLGTGSYNEQFF,TGTGCCAGCAGCTTGGGGACAGGCTCCTACAATGAGCAGTTCTTC,TRBD1,15,TRBJ2-1,TRBV5-4,-
CASSILPGQAGYTF,TGTGCCAGCAGCATCTTACCGGGACAGGCTGGCTACACCTTC,TRBD1,14,TRBJ1-2,TRBV7-3,-
CASSWHTRGEQFF,TGTGCCAGCAGCTGGCACACTCGCGGTGAGCAGTTCTTC,-,13,TRBJ2-1,TRBV9,-